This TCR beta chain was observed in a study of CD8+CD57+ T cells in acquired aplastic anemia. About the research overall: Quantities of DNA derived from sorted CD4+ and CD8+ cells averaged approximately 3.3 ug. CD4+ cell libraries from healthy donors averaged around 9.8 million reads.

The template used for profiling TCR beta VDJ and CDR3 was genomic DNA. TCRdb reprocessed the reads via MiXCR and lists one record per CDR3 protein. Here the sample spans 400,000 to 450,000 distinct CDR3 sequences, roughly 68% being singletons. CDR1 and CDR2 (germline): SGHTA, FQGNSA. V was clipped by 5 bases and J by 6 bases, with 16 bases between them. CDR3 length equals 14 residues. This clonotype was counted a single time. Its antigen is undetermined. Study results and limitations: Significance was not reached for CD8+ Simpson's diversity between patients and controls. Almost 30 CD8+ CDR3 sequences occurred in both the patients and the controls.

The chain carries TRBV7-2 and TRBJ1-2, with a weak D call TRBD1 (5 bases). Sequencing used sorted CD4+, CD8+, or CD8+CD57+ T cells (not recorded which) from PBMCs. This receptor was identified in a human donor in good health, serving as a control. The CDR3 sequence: CASSASGGVDGYTF. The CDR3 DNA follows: TGTGCCAGCAGCGCGAGCGGGGGAGTCGATGGCTACACCTTC.